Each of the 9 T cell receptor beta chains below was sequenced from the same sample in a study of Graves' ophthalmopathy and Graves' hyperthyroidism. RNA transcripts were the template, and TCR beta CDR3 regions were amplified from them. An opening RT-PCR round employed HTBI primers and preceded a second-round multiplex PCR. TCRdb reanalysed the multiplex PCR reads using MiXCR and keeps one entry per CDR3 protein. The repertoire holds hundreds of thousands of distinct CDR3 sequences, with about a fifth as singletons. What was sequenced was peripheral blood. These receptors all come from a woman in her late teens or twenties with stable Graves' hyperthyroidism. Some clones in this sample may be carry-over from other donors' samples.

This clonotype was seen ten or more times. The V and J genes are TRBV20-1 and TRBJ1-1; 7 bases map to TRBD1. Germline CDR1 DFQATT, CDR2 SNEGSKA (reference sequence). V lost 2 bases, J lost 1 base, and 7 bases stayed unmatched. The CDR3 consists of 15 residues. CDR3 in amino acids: CSARSPGTENTEAFF. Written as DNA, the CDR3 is TGCAGTGCTAGAAGTCCCGGGACAGAGAACACTGAAGCTTTCTTT.

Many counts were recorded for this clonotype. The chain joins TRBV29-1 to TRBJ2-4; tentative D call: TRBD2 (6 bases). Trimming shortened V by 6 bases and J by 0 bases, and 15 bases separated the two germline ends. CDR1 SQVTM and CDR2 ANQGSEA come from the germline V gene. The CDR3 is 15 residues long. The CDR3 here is CSVEEGGIAKNIQYF. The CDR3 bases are TGCAGCGTGGAGGAGGGCGGGATAGCCAAAAACATTCAGTACTTC.

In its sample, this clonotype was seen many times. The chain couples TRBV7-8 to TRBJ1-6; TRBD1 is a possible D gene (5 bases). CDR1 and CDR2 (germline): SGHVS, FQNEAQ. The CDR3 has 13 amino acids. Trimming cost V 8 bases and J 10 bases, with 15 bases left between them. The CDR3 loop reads CASGKGPGSPLHF. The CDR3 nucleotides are TGTGCCAGCGGCAAGGGGCCGGGCTCACCCCTCCACTTT.

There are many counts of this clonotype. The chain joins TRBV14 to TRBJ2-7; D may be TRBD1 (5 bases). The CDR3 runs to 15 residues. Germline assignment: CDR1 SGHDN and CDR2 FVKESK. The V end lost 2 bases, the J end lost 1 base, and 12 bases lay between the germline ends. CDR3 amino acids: CASSQTPGQSYEQYF. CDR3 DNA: TGTGCCAGCAGCCAAACGCCAGGGCAGTCCTACGAGCAGTACTTC.

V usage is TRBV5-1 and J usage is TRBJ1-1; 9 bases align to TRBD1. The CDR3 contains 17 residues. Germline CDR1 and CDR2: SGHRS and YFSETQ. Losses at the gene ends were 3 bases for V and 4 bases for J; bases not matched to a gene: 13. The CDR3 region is CASSWDRVGGYGTEAFF. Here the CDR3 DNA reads TGCGCCAGCAGCTGGGACAGGGTCGGCGGGTATGGCACTGAAGCTTTCTTT.

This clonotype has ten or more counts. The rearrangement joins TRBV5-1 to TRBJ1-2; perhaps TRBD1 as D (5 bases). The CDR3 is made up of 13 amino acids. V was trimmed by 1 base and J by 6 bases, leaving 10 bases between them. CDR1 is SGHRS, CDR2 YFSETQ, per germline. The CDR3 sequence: CASSLWGEDGYTF. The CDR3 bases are TGCGCCAGCAGCTTGTGGGGGGAAGATGGCTACACCTTC.

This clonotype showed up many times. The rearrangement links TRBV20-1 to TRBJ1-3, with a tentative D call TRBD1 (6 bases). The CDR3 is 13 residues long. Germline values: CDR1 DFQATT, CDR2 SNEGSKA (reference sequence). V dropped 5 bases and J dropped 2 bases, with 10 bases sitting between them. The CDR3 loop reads CSAWTVTGNTIYF. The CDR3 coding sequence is TGCAGTGCTTGGACAGTAACTGGAAACACCATATATTTT.

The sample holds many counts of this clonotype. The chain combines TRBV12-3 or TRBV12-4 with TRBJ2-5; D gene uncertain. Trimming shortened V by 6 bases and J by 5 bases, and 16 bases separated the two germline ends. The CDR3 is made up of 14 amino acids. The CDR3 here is CASRETNFEETQYF. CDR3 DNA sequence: TGTGCCAGCAGAGAAACAAACTTTGAGGAGACCCAGTACTTC.

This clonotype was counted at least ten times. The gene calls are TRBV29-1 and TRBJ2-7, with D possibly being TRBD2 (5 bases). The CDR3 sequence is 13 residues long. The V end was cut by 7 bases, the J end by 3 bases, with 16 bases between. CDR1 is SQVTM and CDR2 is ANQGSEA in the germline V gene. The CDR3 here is CSALEGGRYEQYF. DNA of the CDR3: TGCAGCGCACTTGAGGGCGGACGCTACGAGCAGTACTTC.